This paragraph covers one T cell receptor (beta chain) sequence. The record originates from a study of Graves' ophthalmopathy and Graves' hyperthyroidism. Amplified material comprised TCR beta CDR3 regions derived from RNA transcripts. The authors performed first-round RT-PCR with HTBI primers and then a second-round multiplex PCR. TCRdb reprocessed the multiplex PCR reads via MiXCR and lists one record per CDR3 protein. This table has about 740,000 distinct CDR3 sequences, roughly 41% appearing once. CDR1 and CDR2 (germline): SGHRS, YFSETQ. This CDR3 region has 12 residues. The V and J ends lost 7 bases and 5 bases respectively, with 13 bases between them.

The TCR was taken from an adult man with Graves' ophthalmopathy. The sample was peripheral blood. The rearrangement uses TRBV5-1 and TRBJ2-7, with D unclear. The CDR3 DNA sequence: TGCGCCAGCCATCAGAGTGGGAACGAGCAGTACTTC. It is translated as CASHQSGNEQYF.